This T cell receptor beta chain emerged from a study of metastatic and nonmetastatic thyroid tumors. TCRdb used MiXCR to call clones anew from the PCR reads. The sample has 9,500 to 13,000 clones; 25% to 40% are singletons. The ends lost 1 base at V and 6 bases at J; junction bases unmatched: 6. The V gene's germline CDR1 is SGHRS and CDR2 YFSETQ. There are 15 residues in the CDR3. Each patient came to thyroid surgery without any prior treatment (of any kind). This receptor was obtained from a female donor with papillary thyroid cancer or a benign thyroid nodule (not recorded which). Some clones in this sample may be carry-over from other donors' samples. Sequenced sample: tumor tissue. The chain is built from TRBV5-1 and TRBJ2-1; 8 positions agree with TRBD2. In DNA form, the CDR3 reads TGCGCCAGCAGCTTGAGCGGGAGTCGGGCCAATGAGCAGTTCTTC. It translates to CASSLSGSRANEQFF.